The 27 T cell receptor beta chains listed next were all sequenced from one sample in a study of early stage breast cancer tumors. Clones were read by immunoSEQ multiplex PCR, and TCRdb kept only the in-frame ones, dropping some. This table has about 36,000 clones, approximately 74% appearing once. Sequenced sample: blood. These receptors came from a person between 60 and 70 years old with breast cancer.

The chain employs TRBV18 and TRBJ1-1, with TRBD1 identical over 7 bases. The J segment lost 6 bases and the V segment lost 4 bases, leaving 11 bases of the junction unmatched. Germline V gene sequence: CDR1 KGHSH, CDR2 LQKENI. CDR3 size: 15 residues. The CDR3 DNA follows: TGTGCCAGCTCACTAGAACAGGGGAGAAGAGCTGAAGCTTTCTTT. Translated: CASSLEQGRRAEAFF.

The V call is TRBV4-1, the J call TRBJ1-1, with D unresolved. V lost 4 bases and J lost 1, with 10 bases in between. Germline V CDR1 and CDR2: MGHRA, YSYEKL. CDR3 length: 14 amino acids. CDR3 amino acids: CASSLQEGNTEAFF. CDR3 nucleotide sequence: TGCGCCAGCAGCCTCCAAGAGGGGAACACTGAAGCTTTCTTT.

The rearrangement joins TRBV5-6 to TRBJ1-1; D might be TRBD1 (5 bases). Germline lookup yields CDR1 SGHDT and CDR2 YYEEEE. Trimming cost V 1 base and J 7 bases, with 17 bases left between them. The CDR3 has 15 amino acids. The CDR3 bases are TGTGCCAGCAGCTTGTGGGACCGAAGGAGGGGTGAAGCTTTCTTT. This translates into CASSLWDRRRGEAFF. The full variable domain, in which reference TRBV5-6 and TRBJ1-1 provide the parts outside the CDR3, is DAGVTQSPTHLIKTRGQQVTLRCSPKSGHDTVSWYQQALGQGPQFIFQYYEEEERQRGNFPDRFSGHQFPNYSSELNVNALLLGDSALYLCASSLWDRRRGEAFFGQGTRLTVV.

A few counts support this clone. For the CDR3, the DNA is TGTGCCAGCAGCTTATCCTATACGCAGTATTTT. It specifies CASSLSYTQYF. The chain combines TRBV7-9 with TRBJ2-3, with D unresolved. The CDR3 sequence is 11 residues long. V gave up 2 bases and J gave up 7 bases, with 4 bases separating them. Per the germline V gene, CDR1 is SEHNR and CDR2 is FQNEAQ (reference sequence).

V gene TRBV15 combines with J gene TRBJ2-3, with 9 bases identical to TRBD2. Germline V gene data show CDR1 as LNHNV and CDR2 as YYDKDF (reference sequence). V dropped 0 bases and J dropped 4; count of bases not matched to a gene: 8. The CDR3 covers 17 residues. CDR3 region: CATSREIAGDVADTQYF. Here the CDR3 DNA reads TGTGCCACCAGCAGAGAAATAGCGGGGGACGTAGCAGATACGCAGTATTTT.

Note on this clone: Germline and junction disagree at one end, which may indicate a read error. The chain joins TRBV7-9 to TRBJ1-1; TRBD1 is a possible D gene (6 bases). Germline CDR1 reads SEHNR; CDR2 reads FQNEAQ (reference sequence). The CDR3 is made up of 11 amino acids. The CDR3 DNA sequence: TGTGCTAGCAGCCACAGGGACTCAGCTTTCTTT. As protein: CASSHRDSAFF.

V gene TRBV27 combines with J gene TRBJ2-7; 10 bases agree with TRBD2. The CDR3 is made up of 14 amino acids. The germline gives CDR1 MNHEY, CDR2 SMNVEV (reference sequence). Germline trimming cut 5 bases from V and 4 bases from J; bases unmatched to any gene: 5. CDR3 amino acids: CASSEAGGPYEQYF. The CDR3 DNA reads TGTGCCAGCAGTGAAGCGGGAGGGCCGTACGAGCAGTACTTC.

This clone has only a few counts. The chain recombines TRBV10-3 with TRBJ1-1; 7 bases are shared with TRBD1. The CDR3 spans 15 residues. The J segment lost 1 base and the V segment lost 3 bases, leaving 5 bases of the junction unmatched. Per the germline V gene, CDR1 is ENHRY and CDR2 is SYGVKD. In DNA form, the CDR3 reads TGTGCCATCAGTGACCCGGGACAGTGGAACACTGAAGCTTTCTTT. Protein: CAISDPGQWNTEAFF.

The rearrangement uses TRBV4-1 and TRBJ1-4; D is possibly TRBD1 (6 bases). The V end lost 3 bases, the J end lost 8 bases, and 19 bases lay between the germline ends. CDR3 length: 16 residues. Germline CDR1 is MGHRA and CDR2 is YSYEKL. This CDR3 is CASSQLMRGRGEKLFF. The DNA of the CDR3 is TGCGCCAGCAGCCAGTTAATGAGGGGGAGAGGAGAAAAACTGTTTTTT.

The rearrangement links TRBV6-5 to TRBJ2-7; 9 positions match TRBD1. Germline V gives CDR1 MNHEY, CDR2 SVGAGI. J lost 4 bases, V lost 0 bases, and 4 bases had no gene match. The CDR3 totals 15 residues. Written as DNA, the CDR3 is TGTGCCAGCAGTTACTCGAGGACAGGGGTGTACGAGCAGTACTTC. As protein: CASSYSRTGVYEQYF.

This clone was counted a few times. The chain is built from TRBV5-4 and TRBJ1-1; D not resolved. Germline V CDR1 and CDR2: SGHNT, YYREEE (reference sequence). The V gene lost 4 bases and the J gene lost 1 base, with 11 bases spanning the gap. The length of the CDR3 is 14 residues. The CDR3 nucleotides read TGTGCCAGCAGCCTGTCGATTGCGAACACTGAAGCTTTCTTT. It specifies CASSLSIANTEAFF.

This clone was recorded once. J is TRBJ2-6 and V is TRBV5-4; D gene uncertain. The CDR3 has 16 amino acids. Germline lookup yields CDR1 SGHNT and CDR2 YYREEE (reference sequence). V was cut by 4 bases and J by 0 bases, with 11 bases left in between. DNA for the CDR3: TGTGCCAGCAGCCCTTCGTTGGGCTCTGGGGCCAACGTCCTGACTTTC. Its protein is CASSPSLGSGANVLTF.

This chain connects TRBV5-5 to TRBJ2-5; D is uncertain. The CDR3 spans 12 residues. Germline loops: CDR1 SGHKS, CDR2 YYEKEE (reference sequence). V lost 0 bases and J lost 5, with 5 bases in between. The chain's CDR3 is CASSLAKETQYF. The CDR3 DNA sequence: TGTGCCAGCAGCTTGGCCAAGGAGACCCAGTACTTC.

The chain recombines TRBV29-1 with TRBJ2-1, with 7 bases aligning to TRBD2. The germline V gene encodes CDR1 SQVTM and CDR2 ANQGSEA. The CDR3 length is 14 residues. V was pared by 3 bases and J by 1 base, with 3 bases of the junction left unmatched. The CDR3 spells CSVDRRGSYNEQFF. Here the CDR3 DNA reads TGCAGCGTTGATAGGCGGGGGTCCTACAATGAGCAGTTCTTC.

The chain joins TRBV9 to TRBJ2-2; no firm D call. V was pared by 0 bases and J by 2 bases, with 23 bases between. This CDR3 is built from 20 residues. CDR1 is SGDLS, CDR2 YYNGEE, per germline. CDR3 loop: CASSVGVGSRLQINTGELFF. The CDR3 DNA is TGTGCCAGCAGCGTAGGCGTAGGATCAAGACTCCAAATAAACACCGGGGAGCTGTTTTTT.

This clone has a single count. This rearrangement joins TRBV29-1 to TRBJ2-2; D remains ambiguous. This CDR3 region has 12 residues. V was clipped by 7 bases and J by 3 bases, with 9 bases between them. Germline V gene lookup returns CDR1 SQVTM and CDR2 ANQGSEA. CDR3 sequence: CSARSDTGELFF. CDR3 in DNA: TGCAGCGCACGAAGTGACACCGGGGAGCTGTTTTTT.

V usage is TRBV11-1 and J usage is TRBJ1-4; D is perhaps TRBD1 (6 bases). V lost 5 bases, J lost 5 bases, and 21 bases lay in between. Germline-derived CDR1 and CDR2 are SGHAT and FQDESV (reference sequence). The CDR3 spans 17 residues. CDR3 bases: TGTGCCAGCAGCCCCCATCCCATCGGAGGGGGAAATGAAAAACTGTTTTTT. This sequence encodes CASSPHPIGGGNEKLFF.

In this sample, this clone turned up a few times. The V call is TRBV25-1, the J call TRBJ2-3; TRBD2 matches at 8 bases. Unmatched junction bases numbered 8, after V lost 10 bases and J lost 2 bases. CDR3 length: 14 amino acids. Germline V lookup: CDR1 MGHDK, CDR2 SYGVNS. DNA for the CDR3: TGTGCCACTAGACGGGGGGGAGACACAGATACGCAGTATTTT. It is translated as CATRRGGDTDTQYF.

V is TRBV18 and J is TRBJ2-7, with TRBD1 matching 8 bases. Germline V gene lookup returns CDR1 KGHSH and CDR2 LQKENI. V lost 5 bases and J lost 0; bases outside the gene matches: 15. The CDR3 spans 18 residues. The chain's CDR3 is CASSINTGTGTSSYEQYF. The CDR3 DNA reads TGTGCCAGCTCAATAAACACCGGGACAGGCACCTCCTCCTACGAGCAGTACTTC.

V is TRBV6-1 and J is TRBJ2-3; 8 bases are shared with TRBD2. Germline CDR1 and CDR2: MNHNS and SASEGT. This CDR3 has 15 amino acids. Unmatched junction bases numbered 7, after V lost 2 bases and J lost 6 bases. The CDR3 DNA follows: TGTGCCAGCAGTGAAAGCGGGGGTTTTAGGGATACGCAGTATTTT. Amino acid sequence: CASSESGGFRDTQYF.

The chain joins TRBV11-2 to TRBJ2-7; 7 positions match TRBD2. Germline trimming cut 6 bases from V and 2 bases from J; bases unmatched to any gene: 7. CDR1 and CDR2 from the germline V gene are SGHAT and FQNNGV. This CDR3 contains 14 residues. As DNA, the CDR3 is TGTGCCAGCAGTGGGGGTCTAGCGGCCTACGAGCAGTACTTC. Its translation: CASSGGLAAYEQYF.

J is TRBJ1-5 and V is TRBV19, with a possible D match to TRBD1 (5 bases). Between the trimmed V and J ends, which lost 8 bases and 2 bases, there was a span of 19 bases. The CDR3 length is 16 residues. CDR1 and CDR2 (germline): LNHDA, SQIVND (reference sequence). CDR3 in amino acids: CASGRRQPNGNQPQHF. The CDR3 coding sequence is TGTGCCAGTGGGCGTCGACAGCCTAATGGCAATCAGCCCCAGCATTTT.

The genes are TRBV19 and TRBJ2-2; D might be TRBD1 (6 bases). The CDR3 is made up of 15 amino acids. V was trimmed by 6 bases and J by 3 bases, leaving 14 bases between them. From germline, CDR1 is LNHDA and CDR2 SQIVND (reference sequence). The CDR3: CASRKRGKYTGELFF. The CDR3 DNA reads TGTGCCAGTAGGAAAAGGGGGAAGTACACCGGGGAGCTGTTTTTT. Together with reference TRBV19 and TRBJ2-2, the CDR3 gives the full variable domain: DGGITQSPKYLFRKEGQNVTLSCEQNLNHDAMYWYRQDPGQGLRLIYYSQIVNDFQKGDIAEGYSVSREKKESFPLTVTSAQKNPTAFYLCASRKRGKYTGELFFGEGSRLTVL.

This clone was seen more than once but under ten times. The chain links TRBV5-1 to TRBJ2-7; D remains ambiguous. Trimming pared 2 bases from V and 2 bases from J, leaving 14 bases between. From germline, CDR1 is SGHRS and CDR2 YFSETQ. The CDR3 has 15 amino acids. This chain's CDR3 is CASSFGRAQTYEQYF. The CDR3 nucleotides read TGCGCCAGCAGCTTTGGTCGGGCACAAACCTACGAGCAGTACTTC.

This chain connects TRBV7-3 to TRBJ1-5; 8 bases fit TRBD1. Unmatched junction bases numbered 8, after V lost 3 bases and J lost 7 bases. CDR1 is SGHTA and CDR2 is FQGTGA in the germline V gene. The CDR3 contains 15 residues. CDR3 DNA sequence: TGTGCCAGCAGCTTTCCGGACAGGGACGGACAGCCCCAGCATTTT. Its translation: CASSFPDRDGQPQHF.

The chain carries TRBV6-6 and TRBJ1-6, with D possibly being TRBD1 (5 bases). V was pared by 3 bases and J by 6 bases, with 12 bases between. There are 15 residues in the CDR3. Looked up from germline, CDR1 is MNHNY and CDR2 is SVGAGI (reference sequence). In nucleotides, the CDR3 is TGTGCCAGCAGTTATTCGGGGGTGGGTAATTCACCCCTCCACTTT. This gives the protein CASSYSGVGNSPLHF.

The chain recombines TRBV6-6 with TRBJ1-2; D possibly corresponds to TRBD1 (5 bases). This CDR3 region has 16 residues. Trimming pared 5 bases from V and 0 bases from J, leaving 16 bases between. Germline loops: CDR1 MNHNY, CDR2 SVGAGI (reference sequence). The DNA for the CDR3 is TGTGCCAGCAGTAGAAACCCAGGGCATCCTAACTATGGCTACACCTTC. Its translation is CASSRNPGHPNYGYTF.